These 16 T cell receptor beta chains originate from one sample sequenced in a study of OX40 agonist ivuxolimab in advanced cancers. Profiling relied on immunoSEQ multiplex PCR, and the TCRdb table lists in-frame clones only, not all of them. This sample yields fewer than 75,000 clones, of which 91% are seen a single time; 2% to 2.5% belongs to the top ten. The source material was CD4+ or CD8+ T cells sorted from blood, sampled in a trial of the OX40 agonist ivuxolimab. The receptors shown here come from an adult with an advanced solid tumor such as melanoma, head and neck, liver or kidney cancer.

This chain joins TRBV25-1 and TRBJ1-2; D remains ambiguous. The CDR3 is 13 residues long. CDR1 and CDR2 from the germline V gene are MGHDK and SYGVNS. The V and J ends lost 11 bases and 2 bases respectively, with 15 bases between them. The CDR3 is CAASRGKNYGYTF. The CDR3 bases are TGTGCCGCGTCGCGGGGTAAGAACTATGGCTACACCTTC.

This clone has only a few counts. The chain carries TRBV28 and TRBJ2-7; 9 bases map to TRBD1. Germline V gives CDR1 MDHEN, CDR2 SYDVKM. Losses at the gene ends were 10 bases for V and 5 bases for J; bases not matched to a gene: 12. This CDR3 comprises 14 residues. CDR3 DNA: TGTGCCACCAATACACAGGGGGCGTCCGACGAGCAGTACTTC. Protein product: CATNTQGASDEQYF.

The CDR3 region has the DNA TGTGCCATCAGTGAACCTTTGGGACTAGCGAGAGATACGCAGTATTTT. This codes for CAISEPLGLARDTQYF. The chain carries TRBV10-3 and TRBJ2-3; TRBD2 matches 10 bases. In germline, CDR1 is ENHRY, CDR2 SYGVKD. CDR3 size: 16 residues. V lost 3 bases, J lost 5 bases, and 8 bases stayed unmatched.

V and J are TRBV25-1 and TRBJ2-1, with 9 bases that match TRBD2. The CDR3 has 16 amino acids. Per the germline V gene, CDR1 is MGHDK and CDR2 is SYGVNS. Trimming removed 3 bases from V and 3 bases from J; junction bases left unmatched: 6. The CDR3 protein is CASSDAAGGNYNEQFF. In DNA form, the CDR3 reads TGTGCCAGCAGTGACGCAGCGGGAGGCAACTACAATGAGCAGTTCTTC.

The chain is built from TRBV6-1 and TRBJ2-5; perhaps TRBD2 as D (5 bases). This CDR3 comprises 15 residues. Germline CDR1 MNHNS, CDR2 SASEGT. V lost 4 bases, J lost 5 bases, and 17 bases lay in between. For the CDR3, the DNA is TGTGCCAGCAGTGTCTCGGGCAACACGGGGGAGACCCAGTACTTC. Translation: CASSVSGNTGETQYF.

This clone has a handful of counts. The chain joins TRBV30 to TRBJ2-5, with 11 bases aligning to TRBD2. V shed 4 bases, J shed 2 bases, and the junction held 6 bases outside the gene matches. Looked up from germline, CDR1 is GTSNPN and CDR2 is SVGIG (reference sequence). The CDR3 is 15 amino acids. CDR3 nucleotides: TGTGCCTGGACTAGCGGGGGGCCGGGGCAAGAGACCCAGTACTTC. It encodes CAWTSGGPGQETQYF.

This chain connects TRBV6-5 to TRBJ2-4; D could derive from TRBD1 or TRBD2 (6 bases each). Trimming removed 2 bases from V and 0 bases from J, with 8 bases in between. Germline CDR1 and CDR2: MNHEY and SVGAGI. CDR3 length equals 15 residues. CDR3 coding DNA: TGTGCCAGCAGTTACAGGGGGGCAGCCAAAAACATTCAGTACTTC. Residues: CASSYRGAAKNIQYF.

The J gene is TRBJ2-1, the V gene TRBV6-6; D remains unclear. V lost 8 bases to trimming and J lost 2 bases, with 10 bases between them. Germline V CDR1 and CDR2: MNHNY, SVGAGI (reference sequence). The CDR3 has 13 residues. The CDR3 region has the DNA TGTGCCAGCGGAAGATTGGCCTACAATGAGCAGTTCTTC. It is translated as CASGRLAYNEQFF.

This clone was counted a few times. The J gene is TRBJ1-2, the V gene TRBV7-2; TRBD1 aligns across 7 bases. The CDR3 is made up of 17 amino acids. CDR1 and CDR2 (germline): SGHTA, FQGNSA. Germline trimming cut 4 bases from V and 1 base from J; bases unmatched to any gene: 12. The CDR3 DNA reads as TGTGCCAGCAGCTCTGGGGGAAGAACAGGGGTTAACTATGGCTACACCTTC. This translates into CASSSGGRTGVNYGYTF.

The genes are TRBV27 and TRBJ1-6, with a possible D match to TRBD1 (5 bases). CDR3 length equals 13 residues. The V end was cut by 5 bases, the J end by 8 bases, with 10 bases between. CDR1 MNHEY and CDR2 SMNVEV come from the germline V gene (reference sequence). The DNA of the CDR3 is TGTGCCAGCAGTCTGACAGCATATTCACCCCTCCACTTT. Translation: CASSLTAYSPLHF.

The chain has TRBV15 and TRBJ2-7, with unresolved D. Trimming pared 0 bases from V and 2 bases from J, leaving 14 bases between. CDR1 is LNHNV and CDR2 is YYDKDF in the germline V gene (reference sequence). The CDR3 sequence is 16 residues long. The CDR3 here is CATSRDPSGPAYEQYF. The CDR3 DNA is TGTGCCACCAGCAGAGATCCTTCCGGACCAGCCTACGAGCAGTACTTC. The entire variable domain, with the rest obtained from reference TRBV15 and TRBJ2-7, is as follows: DAMVIQNPRYQVTQFGKPVTLSCSQTLNHNVMYWYQQKSSQAPKLLFHYYDKDFNNEADTPDNFQSRRPNTSFCFLDIRSPGLGDTAMYLCATSRDPSGPAYEQYFGPGTRLTVT.

The chain recombines TRBV11-3 with TRBJ2-2, with 9 bases matching TRBD1. CDR1 and CDR2 (germline): SGHNT, YENEEA. V lost 1 base, J lost 8 bases, and 11 bases stayed unmatched. This CDR3 region has 17 residues. The CDR3 nucleotides read TGTGCCAGCAGCTTAGCAATATGGGACAGGGCAAGTGGGGAGCTGTTTTTT. It translates to CASSLAIWDRASGELFF.

The chain has TRBV29-1 and TRBJ2-7, with TRBD2 matching 8 bases. Unmatched junction bases numbered 7, after V lost 6 bases and J lost 3 bases. Looked up from germline, CDR1 is SQVTM and CDR2 is ANQGSEA. This CDR3 comprises 13 residues. CDR3 in DNA: TGCAGCGTGGCCACGGGGGGGAACTACGAGCAGTACTTC. This sequence encodes CSVATGGNYEQYF.

The chain carries TRBV11-3 and TRBJ2-2; 12 bases are a match to TRBD2. The CDR3 runs 15 residues. Germline V gene data show CDR1 as SGHNT and CDR2 as YENEEA. The ends lost 5 bases at V and 7 bases at J; junction bases unmatched: 5. The CDR3 spells CASSGLAGRGGELFF. The CDR3 DNA is TGTGCCAGCAGCGGACTAGCGGGAAGGGGCGGGGAGCTGTTTTTT.

V and J are TRBV19 and TRBJ1-1, with TRBD1 as a possible D gene (6 bases). CDR3 length equals 12 residues. Trimming shortened V by 7 bases and J by 5 bases, and 11 bases separated the two germline ends. Germline CDR1 and CDR2: LNHDA and SQIVND (reference sequence). CDR3 in DNA: TGTGCCAGTACCGGGGGCAGGACTGAAGCTTTCTTT. This gives the protein CASTGGRTEAFF. Complete variable domain (other parts from reference TRBV19 and TRBJ1-1): DGGITQSPKYLFRKEGQNVTLSCEQNLNHDAMYWYRQDPGQGLRLIYYSQIVNDFQKGDIAEGYSVSREKKESFPLTVTSAQKNPTAFYLCASTGGRTEAFFGQGTRLTVV.

The CDR3 is CASSSEREGYEQYF. Written as DNA, the CDR3 is TGTGCCAGCAGTTCCGAGCGGGAGGGATACGAGCAGTACTTC. The V call is TRBV27, the J call TRBJ2-7; 10 nucleotides line up with TRBD2. The CDR3 sequence is 14 residues long. With V trimmed by 4 bases and J by 4 bases, 4 bases remained unmatched. Germline V gene lookup returns CDR1 MNHEY and CDR2 SMNVEV (reference sequence).